Listed below are T cell receptor beta chains from one sample, sequenced in a study of blood T cells in healthy people across ages. TCRdb analysed the 5' RACE reads with MiXCR anew, one entry per CDR3 protein. The sample holds around 1,600,000 distinct CDR3 sequences, roughly two fifths seen once. Specimen: blood. These receptors came from a woman aged 18-29 years in good health. Both conserved end residues are part of each CDR3. A D gene is named only where the DNA matches it firmly. Expanded clones get a size class; other rows say once, few or many, or leave the size out.

>NA|TRBV11-2|NA|TRBJ2-7
TGTGCCAGCAGTAGAGGGACAACCCCTAACGAGCAGTACTTC
CASSRGTTPNEQYF
>NA|TRBV5-1|NA|TRBJ2-1
TGCGCCAGCAGCTTTAACATGTACAATGAGCAGTTCTTC
CASSFNMYNEQFF
>NA|TRBV7-8|NA|TRBJ2-2
TGTGCCAGCAGCTTAGTGCGGCTAGCGAGGAACACCGGGGAGCTGTTTTTT
CASSLVRLARNTGELFF
>NA|TRBV6-5|NA|TRBJ2-5
TGTGCCAGCAGTTACACCCGAACAGGAGCGAAAGAGACCCAGTACTTC
CASSYTRTGAKETQYF
>few|TRBV4-1|NA|TRBJ2-1
TGCGCCAGCAGCCCCCGGGGCCTCAATGAGCAGTTCTTC
CASSPRGLNEQFF
>NA|TRBV7-9|NA|TRBJ2-2
TGTGCCAGCAGCTTACGGAGGGGAAGCACCGGGGAGCTGTTTTTT
CASSLRRGSTGELFF
>few|TRBV10-1|NA|TRBJ2-3
TGCGCCAGCAGCACCGGGACGGGGGGCGAGTTTTTCACAGATACGCAGTATTTT
CASSTGTGGEFFTDTQYF
>once|TRBV5-4|TRBD2|TRBJ2-7
TGTGCCATCACTAGCGGGGGGGGCTCCTACAATGAGCAGTACTTC
CAITSGGGSYNEQYF
>NA|TRBV20-1|TRBD2|TRBJ2-7
TGCAGTGCTAGTGCCCTAGCGGGATCCGAGCAGTACTTC
CSASALAGSEQYF
>NA|TRBV14|TRBD1|TRBJ1-1
TGTGCCAGCAGCCTTATCGACAGGGTCACTGAAGCTTTCTTT
CASSLIDRVTEAFF
>NA|TRBV25-1|TRBD1|TRBJ2-2
TGTGCCAGCAGTGAATTGGGCAGGGGGAGCACCGGGGAGCTGTTTTTT
CASSELGRGSTGELFF
>few|TRBV4-1|NA|TRBJ2-1
TGCGCCAGCAGCGATGGGACCCACAATGAGCAGTTCTTC
CASSDGTHNEQFF
>NA|TRBV4-1|TRBD1|TRBJ2-7
TGCGCCAGCAGCCAATTTCAATGGACAGGGGGCAGCGAGCAGTACTTC
CASSQFQWTGGSEQYF
>few|TRBV27|NA|TRBJ2-5
TGTGCCAGCTCCTGGGATATTCAAGAGACCCAGTACTTC
CASSWDIQETQYF
>NA|TRBV25-1|TRBD2|TRBJ2-1
TGTGCCGGCGGCGCGGGGCTAGCGGACCGGAATGAGCAGTTCTTC
CAGGAGLADRNEQFF
>many|TRBV12-3/TRBV12-4|NA|TRBJ2-3
TGTGCCAGCAGTGCACGGAGCACAGATACGCAGTATTTT
CASSARSTDTQYF
>NA|TRBV7-3|TRBD1|TRBJ1-2
TGTGCCAGCAGCTTGGACAGGGGGACCTATGGCCACACCTTC
CASSLDRGTYGHTF
>few|TRBV6-5|NA|TRBJ2-3
TGTGCCAGCAGTTACTTGACAGGCGCCACAGATACGCAGTATTTT
CASSYLTGATDTQYF
>few|TRBV3-1|NA|TRBJ2-3
TGTGCCAGCAGCCCCCAAGGAAGACCATACACAGATACGCAGTATTTT
CASSPQGRPYTDTQYF
>NA|TRBV27|TRBD1|TRBJ1-2
TGTGCCTGCAGTTCCCACGGCAGGGGGTTGGGTGGCTACGCCTTC
CACSSHGRGLGGYAF
>many|TRBV4-3|NA|TRBJ1-1
TGCGCCAGCAGCCCTACCTCCGGGAGTCTGAACACTGAAGCTTTCTTT
CASSPTSGSLNTEAFF
>NA|TRBV27|TRBD2|TRBJ2-3
TGTGCCAGCCATAACATAGGACTAGCGGGATTAGATACGCAGTATTTT
CASHNIGLAGLDTQYF
>few|TRBV20-1|TRBD1|TRBJ1-5
TGCAGTGCTAGATCGCGACAGGGGGCGAATCAGCCCCAGCATTTT
CSARSRQGANQPQHF
>many|TRBV29-1|TRBD2|TRBJ2-5
TGCAGCGTTGAAGATACCGGGGGGCAAGAGACCCAGTACTTC
CSVEDTGGQETQYF
>NA|TRBV4-3|NA|TRBJ1-5
TGCGCCAGCAGCCAAGATAGGGAGGACACGGGCAATCAGCCCCAGCATTTT
CASSQDREDTGNQPQHF
>NA|TRBV20-1|TRBD1|TRBJ2-7
TGCAGTGCTAGAGAACAGGGGACCTCCTACGAGCAGTACTTC
CSAREQGTSYEQYF
>NA|TRBV20-1|NA|TRBJ1-1
TGCAGTGCTAGAGGTGGCTCCCAGGGAAGAACTGAAGCTTTCTTT
CSARGGSQGRTEAFF
>NA|TRBV21-1|NA|TRBJ1-2
TGTGCCAGCAGCAAAGGAGCACGGGCCTATGGCTACACCTTC
CASSKGARAYGYTF
>NA|TRBV2|TRBD2|TRBJ2-1
TGTGCCAGCAGCCAGCGGGGGGGCGATATAAATGAGCAGTTCTTC
CASSQRGGDINEQFF
>few|TRBV25-1|NA|TRBJ2-3
TGTGCCAGCAGTGAGTACAGGACAGATACGCAGTATTTT
CASSEYRTDTQYF
>NA|TRBV7-2|NA|TRBJ2-3
TGTGCCAGCACCGCGGACAGACTCAGCACAGGTACGCAGTATTTT
CASTADRLSTGTQYF
>NA|TRBV3-1|NA|TRBJ2-3
TGTGCCAGCAGCCGAGGGACTTCTGATACGCAGTATTTT
CASSRGTSDTQYF
>NA|TRBV28|TRBD2|TRBJ2-2
TGTGCCAGCAGTCCGCGGGGGGGACTAGCGGGAGTCTGGGAGCTGTTTTTT
CASSPRGGLAGVWELFF
>few|TRBV9|TRBD2|TRBJ2-3
TGTGCCAGCAGCGCGACTAGCGGGAGGACCGATACGCAGTATTTT
CASSATSGRTDTQYF
>NA|TRBV20-1|TRBD1|TRBJ2-2
TGCAGTGCTAGAGCCAGGGGGCCTGACACCGGGGAGCTGTTTTTT
CSARARGPDTGELFF
>NA|TRBV27|TRBD2|TRBJ2-7
TGTGCCAGCACTTCTAGCGGGAGGGTCTACGAGCAGTACTTC
CASTSSGRVYEQYF
>NA|TRBV30|NA|TRBJ2-1
TGTGCCTGGAGTGTATATAATACCGGAGATGAGCAGTTCTTC
CAWSVYNTGDEQFF
>NA|TRBV28|TRBD1|TRBJ1-2
TGTGCCAGCAGGACCGACAGGGCCAGAGGGGGCTACACCTTC
CASRTDRARGGYTF
>NA|TRBV20-1|TRBD2|TRBJ2-1
TGCAGTGCGCGGGGGGCTAGCGGGAGGGCCAGTTTGTACAATGAGCAGTTCTTC
CSARGASGRASLYNEQFF
>few|TRBV7-9|TRBD2|TRBJ2-1
TGTGCCGCGGAAGGACTAGCGGTCTCCTACAATGAGCAGTTCTTC
CAAEGLAVSYNEQFF